This note documents a single T cell receptor (beta chain) sequence. The data were produced by immunoSEQ multiplex PCR, yet TCRdb's version contains in-frame clones alone and is incomplete. The data show about 130,000 clones, around 86% seen once. The sample belongs to a study of blood T cell repertoires in COVID-19. The clonotype originates from an elderly man with active or convalescent COVID-19. Sequenced material: peripheral blood.

CDR3 loop: CASSFGTENTGELFF. CDR3 bases: TGTGCCAGCAGCTTCGGGACAGAGAACACCGGGGAGCTGTTTTTT. The chain couples TRBV5-5 to TRBJ2-2; 7 nucleotides match TRBD1. The J segment lost 1 base and the V segment lost 2 bases, leaving 2 bases of the junction unmatched. Per the germline V gene, CDR1 is SGHKS and CDR2 is YYEKEE (reference sequence). There are 15 residues in the CDR3.